The rows below give T cell receptor beta chains drawn from one sample of a study of cytomegalovirus exposure and HLA in healthy donors. The method was immunoSEQ multiplex PCR; TCRdb's version includes in-frame clones alone and lacks a portion of them. Of 130,000 or so clones listed, over 70% are singletons. Sequences were obtained from PBMCs. Receptor source: a woman aged 18-35 years in good health and CMV-seronegative. CDR3s include the opening cysteine and the closing phenylalanine or tryptophan. The D gene is left open where the match is weak. Clone size is given for some rows only: seen once, a few or many times, or a class if the clone is expanded.

clone size: -
D gene: -
V gene: TRBV5-1
J gene: TRBJ1-2
CDR3 length: 14
CDR3 protein: CASSLEQGPYGYTF
CDR3 DNA: TGCGCCAGCAGCTTGGAACAGGGACCCTATGGCTACACCTTC

clone size: -
D gene: -
V gene: TRBV2
J gene: TRBJ1-2
CDR3 length: 14
CDR3 protein: CASRVGEGPYGYTF
CDR3 DNA: TGTGCCAGCAGGGTGGGTGAGGGTCCGTATGGCTACACCTTC

clone size: -
D gene: TRBD1
V gene: TRBV9
J gene: TRBJ2-2
CDR3 length: 14
CDR3 protein: CASSVTGGTGELFF
CDR3 DNA: TGTGCCAGCAGCGTAACAGGGGGCACCGGGGAGCTGTTTTTT

clone size: -
D gene: TRBD2
V gene: TRBV19
J gene: TRBJ2-7
CDR3 length: 14
CDR3 protein: CASTPRGGSYEQYF
CDR3 DNA: TGTGCCAGTACCCCACGCGGCGGGAGCTACGAGCAGTACTTC

clone size: -
D gene: -
V gene: TRBV7-9
J gene: TRBJ1-4
CDR3 length: 16
CDR3 protein: CASSSPSGDLNEKLFF
CDR3 DNA: TGTGCCAGCAGCTCCCCGAGCGGGGATTTAAATGAAAAACTGTTTTTT

clone size: -
D gene: TRBD2
V gene: TRBV6-1
J gene: TRBJ2-3
CDR3 length: 15
CDR3 protein: CASSLISGSTDTQYF
CDR3 DNA: TGTGCCAGCAGTCTGATTAGCGGGAGCACAGATACGCAGTATTTT

clone size: -
D gene: -
V gene: TRBV7-6
J gene: TRBJ2-3
CDR3 length: 13
CDR3 protein: CASSPVRMDTQYF
CDR3 DNA: TGTGCCAGCAGCCCGGTCCGAATGGATACGCAGTATTTT

clone size: -
D gene: -
V gene: TRBV7-9
J gene: TRBJ2-7
CDR3 length: 15
CDR3 protein: CASSLVSGRSYEQYF
CDR3 DNA: TGTGCCAGCAGCTTAGTTTCAGGGCGCTCCTACGAGCAGTACTTC

clone size: once
D gene: -
V gene: TRBV6-5
J gene: TRBJ2-2
CDR3 length: 16
CDR3 protein: CASSYEAGRNTGELFF
CDR3 DNA: TGTGCCAGCAGTTACGAGGCGGGACGGAACACTGGGGAGCTGTTTTTT

clone size: -
D gene: TRBD2
V gene: TRBV2
J gene: TRBJ2-1
CDR3 length: 16
CDR3 protein: CASTGTSGRADNEQFF
CDR3 DNA: TGTGCCAGCACTGGGACTAGCGGGAGGGCCGACAATGAGCAGTTCTTC

clone size: -
D gene: TRBD1
V gene: TRBV5-8
J gene: TRBJ1-2
CDR3 length: 15
CDR3 protein: CASSEPGGAYYGYTF
CDR3 DNA: TGTGCCAGCAGTGAACCAGGGGGCGCGTACTATGGCTACACCTTC

clone size: few
D gene: TRBD1
V gene: TRBV6-1
J gene: TRBJ1-4
CDR3 length: 14
CDR3 protein: CASRLGGAGEKLFF
CDR3 DNA: TGTGCCAGCAGACTAGGGGGCGCAGGGGAAAAACTGTTTTTT

clone size: -
D gene: -
V gene: TRBV7-9
J gene: TRBJ1-2
CDR3 length: 13
CDR3 protein: CASSLAGDYGYTF
CDR3 DNA: TGTGCCAGCAGCTTAGCGGGAGACTATGGCTACACCTTC

clone size: -
D gene: -
V gene: TRBV4-1
J gene: TRBJ1-5
CDR3 length: 15
CDR3 protein: CASSQDGAGDQPQHF
CDR3 DNA: TGCGCCAGCAGCCAAGATGGTGCGGGGGATCAGCCCCAGCATTTT

clone size: once
D gene: -
V gene: TRBV7-9
J gene: TRBJ2-3
CDR3 length: 16
CDR3 protein: CASSPPFGVDTDTQYF
CDR3 DNA: TGTGCCAGCAGCCCCCCTTTCGGGGTAGACACAGATACGCAGTATTTT

clone size: -
D gene: -
V gene: TRBV6-6
J gene: TRBJ1-5
CDR3 length: 14
CDR3 protein: CASSSGTENQPQHF
CDR3 DNA: TGTGCCAGCAGCTCCGGGACTGAGAATCAGCCCCAGCATTTT

clone size: -
D gene: TRBD2
V gene: TRBV7-8
J gene: TRBJ2-7
CDR3 length: 13
CDR3 protein: CASSGVAGGEQYF
CDR3 DNA: TGTGCCAGCAGCGGGGTCGCGGGAGGCGAGCAGTACTTC

clone size: -
D gene: TRBD2
V gene: TRBV30
J gene: TRBJ2-2
CDR3 length: 15
CDR3 protein: CALTRTSGKGGELFF
CDR3 DNA: TGTGCCTTGACCCGGACTAGCGGGAAGGGCGGGGAGCTGTTTTTT

clone size: -
D gene: -
V gene: TRBV7-9
J gene: TRBJ1-2
CDR3 length: 10
CDR3 protein: CSSQGDGYTF
CDR3 DNA: TGTTCCTCCCAAGGGGATGGCTACACCTTC

clone size: -
D gene: -
V gene: TRBV7-8
J gene: TRBJ1-5
CDR3 length: 17
CDR3 protein: CASSLRVADYSNQPQHF
CDR3 DNA: TGTGCCAGCAGCTTAAGGGTCGCGGACTATAGCAATCAGCCCCAGCATTTT

clone size: -
D gene: TRBD2
V gene: TRBV18
J gene: TRBJ2-1
CDR3 length: 14
CDR3 protein: CASSPGLEWSEQFF
CDR3 DNA: TGTGCCAGCTCACCGGGACTAGAGTGGTCCGAGCAGTTCTTC

clone size: -
D gene: TRBD1
V gene: TRBV19
J gene: TRBJ2-3
CDR3 length: 15
CDR3 protein: CASSKQGQGADTQYF
CDR3 DNA: TGTGCCAGTAGTAAACAGGGACAGGGGGCGGATACGCAGTATTTT

clone size: few
D gene: -
V gene: TRBV10-3
J gene: TRBJ1-5
CDR3 length: 15
CDR3 protein: CAIRFHREKNQPQHF
CDR3 DNA: TGTGCCATCAGATTCCACCGGGAGAAAAATCAGCCCCAGCATTTT

clone size: -
D gene: -
V gene: TRBV7-2
J gene: TRBJ2-1
CDR3 length: 13
CDR3 protein: CASSIARENEQFF
CDR3 DNA: TGTGCCAGCAGTATTGCCCGGGAAAATGAGCAGTTCTTC

clone size: -
D gene: TRBD2
V gene: TRBV30
J gene: TRBJ2-5
CDR3 length: 14
CDR3 protein: CAWSAGLAGETQYF
CDR3 DNA: TGTGCCTGGAGTGCGGGACTAGCGGGTGAGACCCAGTACTTC

clone size: -
D gene: -
V gene: TRBV27
J gene: TRBJ2-7
CDR3 length: 16
CDR3 protein: CASSLSLGAPTYEQYF
CDR3 DNA: TGTGCCAGCAGTTTATCACTGGGGGCGCCAACCTACGAGCAGTACTTC

clone size: -
D gene: -
V gene: TRBV5-1
J gene: TRBJ2-1
CDR3 length: 12
CDR3 protein: CASSLSRDEQFF
CDR3 DNA: TGCGCCAGCAGCCTCTCCAGGGATGAGCAGTTCTTC

clone size: once
D gene: -
V gene: TRBV2
J gene: TRBJ2-5
CDR3 length: 14
CDR3 protein: CASSLDVTAETQYF
CDR3 DNA: TGTGCCAGCAGCCTAGACGTTACGGCGGAGACCCAGTACTTC

clone size: -
D gene: TRBD1
V gene: TRBV12-5
J gene: TRBJ2-7
CDR3 length: 13
CDR3 protein: CASADRGFYEQYF
CDR3 DNA: TGTGCTAGTGCCGACAGGGGGTTCTACGAGCAGTACTTC

clone size: -
D gene: TRBD1
V gene: TRBV6-4
J gene: TRBJ1-1
CDR3 length: 18
CDR3 protein: CATYPIYTDRPPNTEAFF
CDR3 DNA: TGTGCCACTTACCCAATATATACGGACAGGCCTCCGAACACTGAAGCTTTCTTT

clone size: -
D gene: TRBD1
V gene: TRBV25-1
J gene: TRBJ1-1
CDR3 length: 14
CDR3 protein: CASRSRGRATEAFF
CDR3 DNA: TGTGCCAGCAGGTCCAGGGGGCGGGCCACTGAAGCTTTCTTT

clone size: few
D gene: TRBD1
V gene: TRBV19
J gene: TRBJ1-5
CDR3 length: 13
CDR3 protein: CASGTVSNQPQHF
CDR3 DNA: TGTGCCAGTGGGACAGTTAGCAATCAGCCCCAGCATTTT

clone size: -
D gene: TRBD2
V gene: TRBV15
J gene: TRBJ2-1
CDR3 length: 14
CDR3 protein: CATSIMTSGRAEFF
CDR3 DNA: TGTGCCACCAGCATAATGACTAGCGGGAGGGCCGAGTTCTTC

clone size: many
D gene: -
V gene: TRBV4-2
J gene: TRBJ2-1
CDR3 length: 15
CDR3 protein: CASSTSPRGYNEQFF
CDR3 DNA: TGTGCCAGCAGTACTAGTCCCCGTGGCTACAATGAGCAGTTCTTC

clone size: -
D gene: TRBD1
V gene: TRBV7-9
J gene: TRBJ2-7
CDR3 length: 14
CDR3 protein: CASSSSTGVYEQYF
CDR3 DNA: TGTGCCAGCAGCTCGTCGACAGGGGTCTACGAGCAGTACTTC

clone size: -
D gene: -
V gene: TRBV7-9
J gene: TRBJ2-3
CDR3 length: 15
CDR3 protein: CASSLDRAGTDTQYF
CDR3 DNA: TGTGCCAGCAGCTTAGACAGGGCCGGCACAGATACGCAGTATTTT

clone size: -
D gene: TRBD1
V gene: TRBV12-5
J gene: TRBJ2-3
CDR3 length: 18
CDR3 protein: CASGLAPRDRRAADTQYF
CDR3 DNA: TGTGCTAGTGGTTTGGCCCCGAGGGACAGGAGGGCGGCAGATACGCAGTATTTT

clone size: -
D gene: -
V gene: TRBV4-1
J gene: TRBJ2-5
CDR3 length: 14
CDR3 protein: CASSVPGQRQTQYF
CDR3 DNA: TGCGCCAGCAGCGTGCCGGGACAACGGCAGACCCAGTACTTC

clone size: -
D gene: -
V gene: TRBV30
J gene: TRBJ1-1
CDR3 length: 13
CDR3 protein: CAWSRGGPGEAFF
CDR3 DNA: TGTGCCTGGAGTCGCGGGGGCCCTGGGGAAGCTTTCTTT

clone size: few
D gene: -
V gene: TRBV5-6
J gene: TRBJ1-1
CDR3 length: 16
CDR3 protein: CASSWTQGPLNTEAFF
CDR3 DNA: TGTGCCAGCAGCTGGACGCAGGGCCCCTTGAACACTGAAGCTTTCTTT

clone size: -
D gene: -
V gene: TRBV19
J gene: TRBJ2-6
CDR3 length: 15
CDR3 protein: CASSDRDTGANVLTF
CDR3 DNA: TGTGCCAGTAGTGACCGGGACACTGGGGCCAACGTCCTGACTTTC

clone size: -
D gene: -
V gene: TRBV15
J gene: TRBJ2-5
CDR3 length: 15
CDR3 protein: CATSGAGNPQETQYF
CDR3 DNA: TGTGCCACCAGCGGTGCCGGGAACCCCCAAGAGACCCAGTACTTC

clone size: -
D gene: -
V gene: TRBV6-1
J gene: TRBJ2-7
CDR3 length: 13
CDR3 protein: CASAAGNSYEQYF
CDR3 DNA: TGTGCCAGCGCGGCGGGAAACTCCTACGAGCAGTACTTC

clone size: -
D gene: -
V gene: TRBV7-9
J gene: TRBJ1-4
CDR3 length: 12
CDR3 protein: CASSSPPGKLFF
CDR3 DNA: TGTGCCAGCAGCTCCCCCCCGGGAAAACTGTTTTTT

clone size: -
D gene: TRBD1
V gene: TRBV7-2
J gene: TRBJ2-7
CDR3 length: 15
CDR3 protein: CASSLVRDRAYEQYF
CDR3 DNA: TGTGCCAGCAGCTTAGTTCGGGACAGGGCGTACGAGCAGTACTTC

clone size: -
D gene: -
V gene: TRBV5-1
J gene: TRBJ1-4
CDR3 length: 13
CDR3 protein: CASSQGANEKLFF
CDR3 DNA: TGCGCCAGCAGCCAAGGGGCAAATGAAAAACTGTTTTTT

clone size: once
D gene: -
V gene: TRBV6-5
J gene: TRBJ2-2
CDR3 length: 14
CDR3 protein: CASSPEGNTGELFF
CDR3 DNA: TGTGCCAGCAGTCCGGAGGGGAACACCGGGGAGCTGTTTTTT

clone size: -
D gene: TRBD2
V gene: TRBV14
J gene: TRBJ2-3
CDR3 length: 16
CDR3 protein: CASSQVRREVTDTQYF
CDR3 DNA: TGTGCCAGCAGCCAAGTTCGGCGGGAGGTCACAGATACGCAGTATTTT

clone size: -
D gene: TRBD2
V gene: TRBV4-1
J gene: TRBJ2-3
CDR3 length: 17
CDR3 protein: CASSQERGAGVRDTQYF
CDR3 DNA: TGCGCCAGCAGCCAAGAAAGGGGAGCGGGAGTAAGGGATACGCAGTATTTT

clone size: -
D gene: TRBD1
V gene: TRBV6-6
J gene: TRBJ2-5
CDR3 length: 15
CDR3 protein: CASSYSFSGGETQYF
CDR3 DNA: TGTGCCAGCAGTTACTCGTTCTCAGGGGGAGAGACCCAGTACTTC

clone size: -
D gene: -
V gene: TRBV23-1
J gene: TRBJ2-7
CDR3 length: 11
CDR3 protein: CASVPPGEQYF
CDR3 DNA: TGCGCCAGCGTACCCCCCGGCGAGCAGTACTTC

clone size: -
D gene: -
V gene: TRBV30
J gene: TRBJ2-3
CDR3 length: 14
CDR3 protein: CAWSGGREYDTQYF
CDR3 DNA: TGTGCCTGGAGTGGAGGTCGGGAATACGATACGCAGTATTTT

clone size: few
D gene: TRBD1
V gene: TRBV11-2
J gene: TRBJ2-3
CDR3 length: 16
CDR3 protein: CASSSRTGGIADTQYF
CDR3 DNA: TGTGCCAGCAGCTCCCGGACAGGGGGCATCGCAGATACGCAGTATTTT

clone size: few
D gene: -
V gene: TRBV11-3
J gene: TRBJ2-7
CDR3 length: 13
CDR3 protein: CASSETGIHEQYF
CDR3 DNA: TGTGCCAGCAGCGAAACAGGGATCCACGAGCAGTACTTC

clone size: few
D gene: -
V gene: TRBV12-5
J gene: TRBJ2-6
CDR3 length: 14
CDR3 protein: CASGGPPPGNVLTF
CDR3 DNA: TGTGCTAGTGGGGGGCCTCCCCCAGGCAACGTCCTGACTTTC